This passage covers 24 T cell receptor beta chains from one sample sequenced in a study of Graves' ophthalmopathy and Graves' hyperthyroidism. The authors amplified TCR beta CDR3 regions from RNA transcripts. First-round RT-PCR employed HTBI primers, with a second-round multiplex PCR after it. In TCRdb, the multiplex PCR reads were re-called with MiXCR into one record per CDR3 protein. This table has hundreds of thousands of distinct CDR3 sequences, about two fifths appearing once. Source material: peripheral blood. The origin of the receptors is an adult man with Graves' ophthalmopathy.

The chain combines TRBV10-2 with TRBJ2-3, with 7 nucleotides matching TRBD2. The germline V gene has CDR1 WSHSY and CDR2 SAAADI. CDR3 size: 16 residues. After removal of 8 bases from V and 2 bases from J, the junction contained 13 bases not matched to a gene. The CDR3 is CASGATAGEITDTQYF. In nucleotides, the CDR3 is TGCGCCAGCGGCGCGACGGCGGGGGAGATCACAGATACGCAGTATTTT.

This clonotype was observed a single time. The chain couples TRBV25-1 to TRBJ1-1, with D hard to call. This CDR3 contains 13 residues. In germline, CDR1 is MGHDK, CDR2 SYGVNS. The CDR3 region is CARDWARNAEAFF. The DNA for the CDR3 is TGTGCTAGAGATTGGGCGAGAAACGCTGAAGCTTTCTTT. Complete variable domain (other parts from reference TRBV25-1 and TRBJ1-1): EADIYQTPRYLVIGTGKKITLECSQTMGHDKMYWYQQDPGMELHLIHYSYGVNSTEKGDLSSESTVSRIRTEHFPLTLESARPSHTSQYLCARDWARNAEAFFGQGTRLTVV.

This clonotype was observed at least ten times. The chain links TRBV7-3 to TRBJ1-1; maybe TRBD1 (5 bases). V shed 5 bases and J shed 6 bases, with 13 bases lying between them. CDR1 and CDR2 from the germline V gene are SGHTA and FQGTGA. This CDR3 is built from 13 residues. The CDR3 protein is CASSKTDYSEAFF. CDR3 nucleotide sequence: TGTGCCAGCAGCAAGACAGATTACTCTGAAGCTTTCTTT. The full variable domain, with the rest looked up from reference TRBV7-3 and TRBJ1-1, is GAGVSQTPSNKVTEKGKYVELRCDPISGHTALYWYRQSLGQGPEFLIYFQGTGAADDSGLPNDRFFAVRPEGSVSTLKIQRTERGDSAVYLCASSKTDYSEAFFGQGTRLTVV.

This clonotype was seen only once. V is TRBV25-1 and J is TRBJ1-5; D not resolved. In germline, CDR1 is MGHDK, CDR2 SYGVNS. The CDR3 extends over 14 amino acids. Deletions cut 6 bases from V and 11 bases from J, with 20 bases between. CDR3 DNA sequence: TGTGCCAGCAGCCCATCACGGGCGCAAGAGACCCAGCATTTT. This sequence encodes CASSPSRAQETQHF.

Points on this clonotype: This may be a read error: a much more frequent sequence differs by one nucleotide. This chain connects TRBV7-3 to TRBJ1-6; no clear D gene. Between the trimmed V and J ends, which lost 9 bases and 6 bases, there was a span of 12 bases. The CDR3 runs to 13 residues. Per the germline V gene, CDR1 is SGHTA and CDR2 is FQGTGA. The CDR3 DNA sequence: TGTGCCAGGAGGATAGCAGCTAATTCACCCCTCCACTTT. Translation: CARRIAANSPLHF.

The V call is TRBV25-1, the J call TRBJ1-4; D is perhaps TRBD1 (5 bases). V was pared by 4 bases and J by 7 bases, with 16 bases between. Germline CDR1 reads MGHDK; CDR2 reads SYGVNS. CDR3 length: 15 residues. CDR3 in DNA: TGTGCCAGCAGTGCTAGCCTGGGGGGGGTTGAAAAACTGTTTTTT. Amino acids: CASSASLGGVEKLFF.

A remark on this clonotype: In this CDR3 the conserved last residue, phenylalanine or tryptophan, is missing, so a read error is likely. J is TRBJ2-3 and V is TRBV20-1, with TRBD2 matching over 10 bases. Per germline, CDR1 DFQATT and CDR2 SNEGSKA (reference sequence). The CDR3 loop spans 13 amino acids. CDR3 bases: TGCAGAGCTAGCGGGGGCGGCACACATACGCAGTATTCT. This codes for CRASGGGTHTQYS.

The chain recombines TRBV30 with TRBJ1-2, with 11 bases fitting TRBD1. There are 12 residues in the CDR3. Germline CDR1 reads GTSNPN; CDR2 reads SVGIG (reference sequence). Trimming at V came to 8 bases and at J to 8 bases, leaving 7 bases not matched to a gene. In DNA form, the CDR3 reads TGTGCCCGCACGGGACAGGGGGTAGGCTACACCTTC. Its translation is CARTGQGVGYTF.

The rearrangement joins TRBV29-1 to TRBJ2-5, with a weak D call TRBD2 (5 bases). In germline, CDR1 is SQVTM, CDR2 ANQGSEA. The CDR3 sequence is 12 residues long. The ends were cut back, 4 bases at V and 4 bases at J, with 10 bases in the middle. The CDR3 region is CSVADGGETQYF. The CDR3 DNA is TGCAGCGTTGCGGACGGAGGAGAGACCCAGTACTTC.

The V gene is TRBV10-3, the J gene TRBJ1-1; weak D call: TRBD1 (5 bases). Germline CDR1 is ENHRY and CDR2 is SYGVKD. The CDR3 is made up of 13 amino acids. Trimming removed 4 bases at V and 10 bases at J, with 16 bases between. The CDR3 here is CAISVDGRDVAFF. The CDR3, as DNA: TGTGCCATCAGTGTAGACGGCAGGGATGTAGCTTTCTTT.

The V and J genes are TRBV19 and TRBJ1-2; 10 positions agree with TRBD1. Germline V gene sequence: CDR1 LNHDA, CDR2 SQIVND (reference sequence). This CDR3 contains 13 residues. J gave up 8 bases and V 7 bases, and 7 bases lay outside the gene matches. CDR3 nucleotides: TGTGCCAGTAATATCGGGACAGGGGACGGCTACACCTTC. Protein: CASNIGTGDGYTF. The whole variable domain, filled in from reference TRBV19 and TRBJ1-2, reads DGGITQSPKYLFRKEGQNVTLSCEQNLNHDAMYWYRQDPGQGLRLIYYSQIVNDFQKGDIAEGYSVSREKKESFPLTVTSAQKNPTAFYLCASNIGTGDGYTFGSGTRLTVV.

This clonotype was seen a single time. The CDR3 end shows no conserved phenylalanine or tryptophan, and so a read error is likely. The DNA is omitted, as the CDR3 cannot be located on it reliably, and the CDR3 follows TCRdb's listing. The rearrangement joins TRBV10-3 to TRBJ1-1; the table's D call, TRBD1, was not checked against the DNA. The CDR3 extends over 10 residues, inclusive of both ends. Germline values: CDR1 ENHRY, CDR2 SYGVKD. This CDR3 reads CASSLVPPGQ.

The chain combines TRBV24-1 with TRBJ2-2; the match to TRBD1 covers 9 bases. This CDR3 is 16 amino acids long. In germline, CDR1 is KGHDR, CDR2 SFDVKD. Trimming at V came to 1 base and at J to 5 bases, leaving 4 bases not matched to a gene. The CDR3 is CATSDFGGTGTGELFF. CDR3 nucleotide sequence: TGTGCCACCAGTGATTTCGGCGGGACAGGGACCGGGGAGCTGTTTTTT.

This CDR3 reads CATSSLLRGGTEAFF. The CDR3 DNA follows: TGTGCCACCAGCAGCTTGTTGCGCGGGGGGACTGAAGCTTTCTTT. V and J are TRBV15 and TRBJ1-1, with a possible D match to TRBD1 (5 bases). The ends were cut back, 3 bases at V and 5 bases at J, with 16 bases in the middle. The CDR3 sequence is 15 residues long. Germline V gene lookup returns CDR1 LNHNV and CDR2 YYDKDF (reference sequence).

This clonotype was observed many times. The chain has TRBV24-1 and TRBJ2-5; D unresolved. Germline assignment: CDR1 KGHDR and CDR2 SFDVKD. The CDR3 spans 13 residues. V was clipped by 0 bases and J by 5 bases, with 6 bases between them. This CDR3 reads CATSDLPWETQYF. As DNA, the CDR3 is TGTGCCACCAGTGATTTGCCGTGGGAGACCCAGTACTTC.

This clonotype showed up many times. The J gene is TRBJ1-5, the V gene TRBV19, with TRBD1 as a possible D gene (6 bases). Germline V gene data show CDR1 as LNHDA and CDR2 as SQIVND (reference sequence). V was cut by 5 bases and J by 3 bases, with 8 bases left in between. The CDR3 has 13 residues. CDR3: CASSRQDNQPQHF. The CDR3 coding sequence is TGTGCCAGTAGTCGACAGGACAATCAGCCCCAGCATTTT.

This clonotype occurred many times. The chain employs TRBV7-2 and TRBJ2-7, with 8 bases matching TRBD2. The CDR3 extends over 15 amino acids. The junction had 13 bases not matched to a gene; V was cut back by 6 bases and J by 6 bases. The germline V gene has CDR1 SGHTA and CDR2 FQGNSA. The CDR3 sequence is CASRSGSAGAREQYF. CDR3 bases: TGTGCCAGCAGGTCTGGGTCAGCGGGAGCACGCGAGCAGTACTTC.

The rearrangement uses TRBV29-1 and TRBJ1-2, with 7 positions matching TRBD1. The trim removed 7 bases at V and 8 bases at J, leaving 13 bases unmatched. The CDR3 consists of 13 residues. Germline-derived CDR1 and CDR2 are SQVTM and ANQGSEA. The CDR3 nucleotides read TGCAGCGCCAGAGGAGAGGCAGGGGGGGGCTACACCTTC. It is translated as CSARGEAGGGYTF. Filled out from reference TRBV29-1 and TRBJ1-2, the complete variable domain reads SAVISQKPSRDICQRGTSLTIQCQVDSQVTMMFWYRQQPGQSLTLIATANQGSEATYESGFVIDKFPISRPNLTFSTLTVSNMSPEDSSIYLCSARGEAGGGYTFGSGTRLTVV.

Details on this clonotype: This may arise from a read error, as a much more abundant clone is one base away. The V and J genes are TRBV9 and TRBJ1-2; D is ambiguous. This CDR3 region has 14 residues. Germline V gene data show CDR1 as SGDLS and CDR2 as YYNGEE. CDR3 protein: CASSQSAANYGYTF. The CDR3 DNA reads as TGCGCCAGCAGCCAGTCGGCTGCGAACTATGGCTACACCTTC.

The rearrangement joins TRBV12-3 or TRBV12-4 to TRBJ1-1, with 12 positions matching TRBD1. The CDR3 totals 14 residues. The J segment lost 5 bases and the V segment lost 8 bases, leaving 6 bases of the junction unmatched. The CDR3 protein is CASRGQGAWTEAFF. CDR3 nucleotides: TGTGCCAGCCGGGGACAGGGGGCTTGGACTGAAGCTTTCTTT.

This clonotype was recorded many times. The chain couples TRBV7-8 to TRBJ2-2; 11 bases agree with TRBD2. The J segment lost 8 bases and the V segment lost 4 bases, leaving 3 bases of the junction unmatched. The CDR3 length is 14 residues. Germline CDR1 SGHVS, CDR2 FQNEAQ. CDR3 residues: CASSSLAGEGELFF. In DNA, the CDR3 is TGTGCCAGCAGCTCACTAGCGGGGGAGGGGGAGCTGTTTTTT. Using reference TRBV7-8 and TRBJ2-2 for the parts outside the CDR3, the full variable domain is GAGVSQSPRYKVAKRGQDVALRCDPISGHVSLFWYQQALGQGPEFLTYFQNEAQLDKSGLPSDRFFAERPEGSVSTLKIQRTQQEDSAVYLCASSSLAGEGELFFGEGSRLTVL.

Note on this clonotype: At one boundary the junction diverges from the germline segment, which might be a read error. The chain links TRBV10-3 to TRBJ2-5, with no clear D. This CDR3 spans 14 amino acids. The germline CDR1 and CDR2 sequences are ENHRY and SYGVKD. This CDR3 is CTINDRAANQPQYF. The DNA of the CDR3 is TGTACCATCAATGATCGAGCCGCCAATCAGCCCCAGTACTTC.

This clonotype was detected ten times or more. The V call is TRBV11-3, the J call TRBJ1-1; D is possibly TRBD1 (5 bases). Germline assignment: CDR1 SGHNT and CDR2 YENEEA. CDR3 length: 16 residues. V lost 4 bases and J 5 bases, leaving 20 bases between the germline ends. The CDR3 sequence is CASSSSGRGMRTEAFF. CDR3 sequence (DNA): TGTGCCAGCAGCTCTTCCGGGAGGGGCATGAGGACTGAAGCTTTCTTT.

Notes on this clonotype: This may stem from a read error, because a much larger clone lies one nucleotide away. This chain links TRBV5-1 with TRBJ1-2; D may be TRBD1 (5 bases). The CDR3 has 20 residues. Germline lookup yields CDR1 SGHRS and CDR2 YFSETQ. DNA of the CDR3: TGCGTCAGCAGCCTCACCGTGCTCAGGGACCCGTCAAGTGGAGACTATGGCTACACCTTC. Translated: CVSSLTVLRDPSSGDYGYTF.